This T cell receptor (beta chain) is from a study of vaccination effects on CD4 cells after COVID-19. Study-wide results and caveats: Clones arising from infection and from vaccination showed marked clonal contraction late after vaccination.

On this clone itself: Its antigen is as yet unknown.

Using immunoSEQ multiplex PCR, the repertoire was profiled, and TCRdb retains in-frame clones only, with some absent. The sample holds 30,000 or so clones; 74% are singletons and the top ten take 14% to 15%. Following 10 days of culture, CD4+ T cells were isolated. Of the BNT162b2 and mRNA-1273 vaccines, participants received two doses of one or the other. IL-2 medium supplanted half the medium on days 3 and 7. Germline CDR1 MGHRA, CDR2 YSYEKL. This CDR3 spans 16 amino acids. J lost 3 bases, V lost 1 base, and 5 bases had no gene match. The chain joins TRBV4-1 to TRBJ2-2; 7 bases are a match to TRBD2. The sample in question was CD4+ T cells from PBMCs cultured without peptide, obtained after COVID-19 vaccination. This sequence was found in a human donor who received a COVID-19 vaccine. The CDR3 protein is CASSQGASGYTGELFF. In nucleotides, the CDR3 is TGCGCCAGCAGCCAAGGAGCTAGCGGATACACCGGGGAGCTGTTTTTT.